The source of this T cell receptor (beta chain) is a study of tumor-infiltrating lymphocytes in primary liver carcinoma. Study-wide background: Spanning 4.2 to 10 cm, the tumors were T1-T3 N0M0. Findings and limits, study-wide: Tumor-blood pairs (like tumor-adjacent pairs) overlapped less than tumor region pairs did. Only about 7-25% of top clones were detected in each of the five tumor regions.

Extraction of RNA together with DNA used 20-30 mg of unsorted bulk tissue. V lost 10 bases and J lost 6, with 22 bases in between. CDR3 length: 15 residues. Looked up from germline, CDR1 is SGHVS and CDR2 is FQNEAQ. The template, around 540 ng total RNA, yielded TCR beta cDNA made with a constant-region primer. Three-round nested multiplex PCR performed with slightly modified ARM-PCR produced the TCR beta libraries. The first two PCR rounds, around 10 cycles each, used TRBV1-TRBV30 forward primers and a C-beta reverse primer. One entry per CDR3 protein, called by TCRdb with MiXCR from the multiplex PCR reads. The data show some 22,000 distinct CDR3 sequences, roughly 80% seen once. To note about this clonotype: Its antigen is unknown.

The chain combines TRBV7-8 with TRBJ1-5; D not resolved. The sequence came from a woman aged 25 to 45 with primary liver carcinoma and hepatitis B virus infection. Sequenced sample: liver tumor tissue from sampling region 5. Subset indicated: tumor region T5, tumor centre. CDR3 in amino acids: CATCLTGQVGQPQHF. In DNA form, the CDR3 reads TGTGCCACCTGCCTTACGGGCCAGGTCGGTCAGCCCCAGCATTTT.